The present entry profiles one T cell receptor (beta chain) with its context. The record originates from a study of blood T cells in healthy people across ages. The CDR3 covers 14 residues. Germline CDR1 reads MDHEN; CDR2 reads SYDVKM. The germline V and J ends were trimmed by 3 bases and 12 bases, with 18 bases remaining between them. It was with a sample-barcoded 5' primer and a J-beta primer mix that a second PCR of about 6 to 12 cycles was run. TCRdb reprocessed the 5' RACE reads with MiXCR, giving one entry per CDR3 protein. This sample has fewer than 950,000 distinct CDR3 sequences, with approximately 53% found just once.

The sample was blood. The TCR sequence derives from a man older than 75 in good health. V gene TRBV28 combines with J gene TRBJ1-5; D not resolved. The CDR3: CASSFRYGGHVQHF. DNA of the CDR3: TGTGCCAGCAGTTTTAGATACGGCGGTCACGTCCAGCATTTT.